This TCR beta chain was sequenced for a study of cytomegalovirus exposure and HLA in healthy donors (TCRdb year 2017). Broadly, across the study: An earlier analysis of some 550 of the donors reported 250 to 300 Gb of sequence data and some 120 million unique TCR beta sequences from around 200 million T cells. The study aimed to test whether cataloging public T cell receptors could reveal signatures of past pathogen exposure. Among some 400 genotyped donors of the cohort, an average of approximately 240,000 unique TCR beta nucleotide sequences was sequenced per donor, of which roughly 17% were non-productive. An early release that covered more than 550 HLA-typed donors contained approximately 300 gigabases of sequencing data and about 93 million unique TCR sequences. Along with the roughly 670-subject first cohort, a separate validation cohort of around 120 different subjects was used. HLA typing included class I and class II loci at four-digit resolution. In an earlier analysis of a few hundred of the donors, high-throughput TCR beta sequencing was used to judge whether each TCR beta V gene segment behaved as functional or pseudogenic. In the later analysis, no new phenotypic data were used to find candidate immune exposures; instead, reliance was placed on TCR beta sequences and their occurrence across donors. Typing coverage differed by locus: A, B, C, DRB1 and DQB1 were typed in about 629-630 donors, DQA1 in 500 to 550, DPA1 in 600 to 610, and DPB1 in around 440. Every discovery cohort repertoire had been produced on one sequencing platform. In a later genetic analysis, genome-wide SNP genotypes for about three fifths of the roughly 670 donors were used, and that subset was treated as a discovery cohort. A later analysis re-analyzed previously published TCR beta repertoires from 550 to 700 donors and added high-resolution HLA genotyping to study TCR occurrence patterns. Of the 300 to 500 genotyped donors, 81% were placed in the genetic ancestry cluster associated with self-reported Caucasian donors. The T cell repertoires of under 700 subjects were profiled by immunosequencing and related to cytomegalovirus serostatus. Alongside the repertoire data, information on donor age, sex, ethnicity and CMV serostatus was compiled. Because of strong linkage in the cohort, 4 to 6 DR-DQ haplotypes were treated as single units for association and clustering. To predict cytomegalovirus infection status, the study brought together high-throughput TCR immunosequencing, statistical association of individual TCRs with disease status, and machine learning. Results the study describes overall, beyond this receptor: Strong co-occurrence of HLA alleles, especially DR and DQ, made assigning TCR associations to individual alleles difficult. A total of about 150 TCR beta chains were listed by the study as associated with cytomegalovirus. Most TCR sequences were seen in very few donors, while some public TCRs were found in many individuals. Because HLA typing was missing for some donors at each locus, association tests included only the typed subset. The classifier was reported to diagnose cytomegalovirus status with high specificity and sensitivity in both the original and validation cohorts. In vitro tests confirmed that a few of the cytomegalovirus-associated TCR beta chains recognize cytomegalovirus antigens. CMV serostatus was the only immune exposure information available for the cohort. It was suggested by the authors that the approach could potentially be generalized to other disease states and immunological phenotypes. Several of the top co-occurrence clusters appeared to be linked to parvovirus B19, influenza, CMV and Epstein-Barr virus, according to a later analysis. An association between a missense DCLRE1C variant and V-gene and J-gene trimming of TCR beta chains was found in a later genetic analysis and replicated in an independent cohort. Only TCR beta chains were sequenced in this cohort, and the absence of alpha or paired-chain data limited detectable features. Some IMGT-functional V segments, including TRBV6-2 and TRBV6-3, could not be distinguished by the 87-base-pair reads and were therefore excluded. The sequencing pipeline was judged likely to have produced a cluster of highly shared sequence variants as a technical artifact. A further reported finding was that TCR beta sequences accurately predicted the HLA-A and HLA-B alleles for most subjects in the first cohort. A later genetic analysis reported fewer N-insertions in productive TCRs among donors in an Asian-associated ancestry cluster than the 666-donor mean. Linkage disequilibrium might explain the correlated functional status among segregating V segments, but an unknown experimental factor could not be excluded. Presence/absence analyses assumed roughly uniform sequencing depth across donors, an assumption that may not hold. An earlier analysis of approximately 600 of the donors showed that most TCR beta V segments appeared in productive rearrangements either about 87% or about 30% of the time, which broadly matched IMGT annotations. According to a later analysis, most CMV-associated TCR beta chains appeared to be HLA-restricted, and the HLA associations seemed to be driven largely by CMV exposure. In a later analysis, HLA-associated TCR beta chains were found to be more clonally expanded and to have lower generation probabilities than equally common non-associated chains. In a later analysis, 16,951 TCR beta sequences were associated with specific HLA alleles at a false discovery rate of 0.05. According to a later analysis, TCR association rates differed among HLA loci, with DRB1 alleles showing the most associated TCRs and HLA-C alleles showing the fewest. Fewer than 20 rarely observed V segments, including chromosome 9 orphons, were excluded from the earlier analysis of approximately 500 of the donors because counts were too low.

In total, roughly 670 healthy bone marrow donors made up the cohort. Cohort members were all nominally healthy when sampled, although unrecorded immune exposures were likely present. The donor was CMV seronegative and belonged to the group of around 400 seronegative cohort members. A peripheral blood sample was collected from each donor, and TCR beta sequencing was performed on peripheral blood mononuclear cells. The Qiagen DNeasy Blood Extraction Kit was used to extract genomic DNA from the blood cell samples. Library preparation used the immunoSEQ multiplex PCR assay. A mixture of 60 forward primers for TCR Vbeta segments and 13 reverse primers for TCR Jbeta segments was used in the multiplex PCR. Amplification of the CDR3 region of rearranged TCR beta genes was performed with a multiplex PCR assay on genomic DNA. Amplified TCR beta libraries were sequenced as 87-base-pair reads on the Illumina HiSeq System. In the original analysis: A later analysis counted tens of millions of unique TCR beta chains across the approximately 700 repertoires, and about 10 million of these chains were shared by at least two donors. Raw reads were error-corrected and collapsed into unique sequences by a nearest-neighbor algorithm in which closely related sequences were merged to remove PCR and sequencing errors. Alignment of CDR3 sequences to IMGT reference sequences was used to assign V, D and J gene segments. For a sequence to be retained, a match of at least six nucleotides to both a V gene segment and a J gene segment was required. Rearrangements were classified as productive when the CDR3 lacked stop codons and remained in frame with V and J, and all other rearrangements were classified as non-productive. CDR3 was defined by IMGT convention, running from the second conserved V-encoded cysteine to the conserved J-encoded phenylalanine. The earlier analysis of 587 of the donors excluded sequences that lacked an unambiguous match to a single V gene segment. In an earlier analysis of roughly 500 of the donors, V segments were called functional above 56.7% productive rearrangements and were called segregating when the between-donor standard deviation exceeded 5%. A statistical classification framework was built to diagnose cytomegalovirus status from the catalog of TCR beta chain sequences. In a later analysis, V and J genes were assigned by comparing TCR nucleotide sequences against IMGT/GENE-DB human TR gene sequences. A later analysis assigned CDR3 sequences and most-parsimonious VDJ recombination scenarios with the TCRdist pipeline. In a later analysis, each TCR beta chain was defined by its CDR3 amino acid sequence together with its V-gene family, and reads lacking a unique V-gene family were excluded. A later analysis removed several hundred highly shared, low-generation-probability nucleotide sequences to deal with suspected cross-contamination and a sequencing artifact. In a later analysis, a clonal expansion index for each public chain was calculated from normalized within-repertoire ranks of inferred template counts. In a later analysis, generation probabilities were computed using a VDJ recombination model fitted to out-of-frame rearrangements, and the results were checked against IGoR. In a later analysis, hypergeometric tests were used to score TCR-TCR, TCR-HLA and TCR-CMV co-occurrence, with a repertoire-size bias correction applied to TCR pairs. False discovery rates were estimated in a later analysis by permuting HLA or CMV assignments 20 times. A later analysis grouped co-occurring TCRs with DBSCAN, adding TCRdist sequence similarity when clustering within HLA-allele-positive subsets. Repertoires with fewer than 30,000 or more than 120,000 public chains were left out of co-occurrence clustering, as were roughly five repertoires with anomalous nucleotide sharing. TCRdb limited this immuneACCESS table to in-frame rearrangements with V and J called. A share of clones is missing; checked studies link under half to unresolved V genes, and the rest is unexplained. V, J and clone size derive from that table, while D and trimming were established from the DNA sequence. The sample contains approximately 220,000 clones, 80% to 85% of them found a single time. The ten top clones hold approximately 0.71% of the sample.

A note on this clone: This clone's antigen is unknown. Per-nucleotide qualities are absent, and no much larger clonotype sits a single base away.

The germline V and J ends show losses of 7 bases and 6 bases respectively, and no gene match explains 5 bases of the junction. The germline V gene sets CDR1 to SNHLY and CDR2 to FYNNEI. The cysteine opens and the phenylalanine closes a CDR3 of 13 amino acids. Only the CDR3 region is kept as DNA, spanning 39 bases read in frame from base 1. The chain links TRBV2 with TRBJ1-3, and TRBD1 aligns with 8 junction nucleotides. The sequenced sample consisted of PBMCs. This TCR was sampled from a boy aged 2 to 10 in good health and CMV-seronegative. This receptor carries the CDR3 CASTRGQANTIYF. DNA sequence: TGTGCCAGCACTAGGGGACAGGCAAACACCATATATTTT.